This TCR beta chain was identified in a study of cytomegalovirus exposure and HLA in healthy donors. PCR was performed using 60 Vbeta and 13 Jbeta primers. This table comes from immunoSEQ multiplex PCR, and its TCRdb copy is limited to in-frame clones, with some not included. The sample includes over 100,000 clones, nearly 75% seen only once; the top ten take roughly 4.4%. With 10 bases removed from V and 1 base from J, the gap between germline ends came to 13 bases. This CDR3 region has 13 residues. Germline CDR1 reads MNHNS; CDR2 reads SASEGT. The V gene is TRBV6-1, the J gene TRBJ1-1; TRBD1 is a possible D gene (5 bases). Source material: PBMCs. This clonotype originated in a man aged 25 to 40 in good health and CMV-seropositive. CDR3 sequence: CATQEGRNTEAFF. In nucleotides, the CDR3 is TGTGCCACCCAGGAGGGGAGGAACACTGAAGCTTTCTTT.